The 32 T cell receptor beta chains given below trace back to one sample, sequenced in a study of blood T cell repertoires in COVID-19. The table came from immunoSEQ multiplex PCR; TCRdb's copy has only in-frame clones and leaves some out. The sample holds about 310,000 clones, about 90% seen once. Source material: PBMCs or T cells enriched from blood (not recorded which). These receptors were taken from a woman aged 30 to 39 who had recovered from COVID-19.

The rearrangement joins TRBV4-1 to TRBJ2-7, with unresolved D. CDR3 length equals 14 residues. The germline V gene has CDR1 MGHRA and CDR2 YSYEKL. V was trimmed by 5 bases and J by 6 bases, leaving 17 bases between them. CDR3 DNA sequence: TGCGCCAGCAGCTCAACCTACCTGGAGTCCGAGCAGTACTTC. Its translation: CASSSTYLESEQYF.

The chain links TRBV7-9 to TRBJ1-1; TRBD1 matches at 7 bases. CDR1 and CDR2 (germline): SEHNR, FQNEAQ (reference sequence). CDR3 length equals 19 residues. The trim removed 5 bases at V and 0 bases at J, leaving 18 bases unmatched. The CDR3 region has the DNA TGTGCCAGCAGCCGATACAACAGGGGTTTGTTACGTATGAACACTGAAGCTTTCTTT. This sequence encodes CASSRYNRGLLRMNTEAFF.

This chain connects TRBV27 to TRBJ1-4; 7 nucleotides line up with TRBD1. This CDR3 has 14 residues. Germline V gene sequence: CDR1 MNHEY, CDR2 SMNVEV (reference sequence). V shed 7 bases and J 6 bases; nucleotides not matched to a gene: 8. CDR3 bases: TGTGCCAGCAAAAACCGGGACAGCTATGAAAAACTGTTTTTT. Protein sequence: CASKNRDSYEKLFF.

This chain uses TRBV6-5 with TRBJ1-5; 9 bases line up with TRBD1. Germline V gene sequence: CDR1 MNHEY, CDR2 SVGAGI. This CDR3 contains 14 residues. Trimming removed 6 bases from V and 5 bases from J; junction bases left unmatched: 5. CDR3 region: CASSPGQGDQPQHF. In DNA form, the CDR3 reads TGTGCCAGCAGCCCGGGACAGGGCGATCAGCCCCAGCATTTT.

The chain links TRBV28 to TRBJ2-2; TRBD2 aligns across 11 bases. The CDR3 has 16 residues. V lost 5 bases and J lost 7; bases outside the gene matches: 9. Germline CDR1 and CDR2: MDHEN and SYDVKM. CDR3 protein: CASSITSGRRDGELFF. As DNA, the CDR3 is TGTGCCAGCAGTATCACTAGCGGGAGAAGGGACGGGGAGCTGTTTTTT.

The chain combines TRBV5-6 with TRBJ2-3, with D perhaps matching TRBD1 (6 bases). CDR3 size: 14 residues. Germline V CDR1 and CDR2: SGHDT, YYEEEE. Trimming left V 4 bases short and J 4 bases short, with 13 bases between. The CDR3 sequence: CASSLQGFADTQYF. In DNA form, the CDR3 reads TGTGCCAGCAGCCTGCAGGGGTTCGCAGATACGCAGTATTTT.

The CDR3 DNA sequence: TGTGCCAGCTCCCGAGTCACCGGGACAGAAGAGACCCAGTACTTC. It is translated as CASSRVTGTEETQYF. The V and J genes are TRBV18 and TRBJ2-5, with 7 bases aligning to TRBD1. The CDR3 sequence is 15 residues long. CDR1 KGHSH and CDR2 LQKENI come from the germline V gene. The junction had 10 bases not matched to a gene; V was cut back by 6 bases and J by 3 bases.

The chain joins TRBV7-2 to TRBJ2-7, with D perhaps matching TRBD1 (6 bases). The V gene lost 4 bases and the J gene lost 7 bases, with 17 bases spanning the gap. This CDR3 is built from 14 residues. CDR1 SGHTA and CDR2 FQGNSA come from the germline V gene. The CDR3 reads CASSSQGWQWEQYF. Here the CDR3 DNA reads TGTGCCAGCAGCTCACAGGGTTGGCAGTGGGAGCAGTACTTC.

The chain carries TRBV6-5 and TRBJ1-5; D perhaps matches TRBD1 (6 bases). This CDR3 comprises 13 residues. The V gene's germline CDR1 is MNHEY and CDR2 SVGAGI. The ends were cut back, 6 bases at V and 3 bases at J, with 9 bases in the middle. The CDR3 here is CASRGQNNQPQHF. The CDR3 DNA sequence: TGTGCCAGCAGGGGACAAAACAATCAGCCCCAGCATTTT.

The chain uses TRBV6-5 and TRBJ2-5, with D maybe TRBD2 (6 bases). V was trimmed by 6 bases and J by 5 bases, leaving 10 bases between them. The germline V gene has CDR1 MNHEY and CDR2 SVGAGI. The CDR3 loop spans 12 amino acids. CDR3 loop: CASRASAETQYF. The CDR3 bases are TGTGCCAGCAGGGCTAGCGCCGAGACCCAGTACTTC.

CDR3 in amino acids: CASSQEAGAVADTQYF. CDR3 in DNA: TGCGCCAGCAGCCAAGAAGCGGGAGCTGTTGCAGATACGCAGTATTTT. V gene TRBV4-3 combines with J gene TRBJ2-3; 8 nucleotides match TRBD2. This CDR3 contains 16 residues. The germline V gene has CDR1 LGHNA and CDR2 YSLEER. Trimming cost V 0 bases and J 4 bases; bases outside gene matches: 6.

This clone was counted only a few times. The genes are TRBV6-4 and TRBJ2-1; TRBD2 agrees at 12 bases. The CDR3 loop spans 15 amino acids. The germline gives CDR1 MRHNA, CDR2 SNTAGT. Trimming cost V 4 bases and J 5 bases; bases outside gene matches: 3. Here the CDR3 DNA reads TGTGCCAGCAGTGCCGGGACTAGCGGGCACAATGAGCAGTTCTTC. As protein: CASSAGTSGHNEQFF.

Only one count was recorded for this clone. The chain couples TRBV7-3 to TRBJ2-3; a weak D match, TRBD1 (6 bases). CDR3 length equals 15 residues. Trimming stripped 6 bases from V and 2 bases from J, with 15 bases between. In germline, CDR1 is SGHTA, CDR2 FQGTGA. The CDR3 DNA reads TGTGCCAGCAGTTTATCAGGGGTCCACACAGATACGCAGTATTTT. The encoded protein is CASSLSGVHTDTQYF. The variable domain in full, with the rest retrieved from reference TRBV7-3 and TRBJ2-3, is GAGVSQTPSNKVTEKGKYVELRCDPISGHTALYWYRQSLGQGPEFLIYFQGTGAADDSGLPNDRFFAVRPEGSVSTLKIQRTERGDSAVYLCASSLSGVHTDTQYFGPGTRLTVL.

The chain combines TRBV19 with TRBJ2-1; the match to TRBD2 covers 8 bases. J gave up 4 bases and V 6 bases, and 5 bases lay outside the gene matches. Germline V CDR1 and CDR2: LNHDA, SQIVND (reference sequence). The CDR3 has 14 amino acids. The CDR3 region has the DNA TGTGCCAGTAGCGGGAGGGCCGGTTACAATGAGCAGTTCTTC. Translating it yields CASSGRAGYNEQFF. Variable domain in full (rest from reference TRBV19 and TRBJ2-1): DGGITQSPKYLFRKEGQNVTLSCEQNLNHDAMYWYRQDPGQGLRLIYYSQIVNDFQKGDIAEGYSVSREKKESFPLTVTSAQKNPTAFYLCASSGRAGYNEQFFGPGTRLTVL.

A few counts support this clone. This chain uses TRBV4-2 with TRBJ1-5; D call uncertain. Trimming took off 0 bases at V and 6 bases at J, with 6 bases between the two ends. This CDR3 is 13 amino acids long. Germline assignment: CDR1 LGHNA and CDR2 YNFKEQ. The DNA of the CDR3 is TGTGCCAGCAGCCAAGATCGGGTTCAGCCCCAGCATTTT. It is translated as CASSQDRVQPQHF.

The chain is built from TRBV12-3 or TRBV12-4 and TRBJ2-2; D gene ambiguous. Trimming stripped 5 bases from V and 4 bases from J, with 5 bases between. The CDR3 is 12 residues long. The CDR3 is CASSLITGELFF. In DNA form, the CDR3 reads TGTGCCAGCAGTCTAATCACCGGGGAGCTGTTTTTT.

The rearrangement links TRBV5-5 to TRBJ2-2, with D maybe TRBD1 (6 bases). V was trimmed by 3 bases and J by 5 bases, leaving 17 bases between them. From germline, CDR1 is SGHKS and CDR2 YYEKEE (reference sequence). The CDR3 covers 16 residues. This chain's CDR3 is CASSSALGARTGELFF. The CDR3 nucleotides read TGTGCCAGCAGCTCGGCTCTGGGGGCGCGGACCGGGGAGCTGTTTTTT.

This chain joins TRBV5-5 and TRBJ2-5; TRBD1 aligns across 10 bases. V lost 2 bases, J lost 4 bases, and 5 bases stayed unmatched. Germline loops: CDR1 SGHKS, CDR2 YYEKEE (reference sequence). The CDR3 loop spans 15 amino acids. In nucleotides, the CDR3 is TGTGCCAGCAGCTTCCCGGGACAGGGGAGAGAGACCCAGTACTTC. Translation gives CASSFPGQGRETQYF. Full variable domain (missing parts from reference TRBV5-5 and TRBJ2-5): DAGVTQSPTHLIKTRGQQVTLRCSPISGHKSVSWYQQVLGQGPQFIFQYYEKEERGRGNFPDRFSARQFPNYSSELNVNALLLGDSALYLCASSFPGQGRETQYFGPGTRLLVL.

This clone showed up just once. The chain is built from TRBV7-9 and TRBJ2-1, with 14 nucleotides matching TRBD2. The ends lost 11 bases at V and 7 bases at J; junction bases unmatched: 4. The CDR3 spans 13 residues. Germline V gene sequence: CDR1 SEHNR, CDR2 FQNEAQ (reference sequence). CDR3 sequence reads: CAGGTSGSNEQFF. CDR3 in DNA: TGTGCCGGTGGGACTAGCGGGAGTAATGAGCAGTTCTTC.

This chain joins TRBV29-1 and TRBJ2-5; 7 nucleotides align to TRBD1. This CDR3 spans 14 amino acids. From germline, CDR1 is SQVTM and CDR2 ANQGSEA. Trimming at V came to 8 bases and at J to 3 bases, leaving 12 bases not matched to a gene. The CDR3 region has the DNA TGCAGCCTAGCTTCAGGGACAGCCAAAGAGACCCAGTACTTC. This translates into CSLASGTAKETQYF.

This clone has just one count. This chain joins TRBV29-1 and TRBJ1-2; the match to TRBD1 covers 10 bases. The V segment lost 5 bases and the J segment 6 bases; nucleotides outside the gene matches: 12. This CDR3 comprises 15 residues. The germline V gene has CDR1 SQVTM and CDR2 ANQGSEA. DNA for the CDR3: TGCAGCGTTAGACAGGGGGCTTTAGTTACTCATGGCTACACCTTC. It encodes CSVRQGALVTHGYTF.

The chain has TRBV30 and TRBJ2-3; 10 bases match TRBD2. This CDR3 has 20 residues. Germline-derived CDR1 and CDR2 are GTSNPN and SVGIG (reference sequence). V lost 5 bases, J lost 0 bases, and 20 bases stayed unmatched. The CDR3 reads CAWHFRRTSGAYFSTDTQYF. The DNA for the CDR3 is TGTGCCTGGCATTTCCGTCGGACTAGCGGAGCCTACTTTAGCACAGATACGCAGTATTTT.

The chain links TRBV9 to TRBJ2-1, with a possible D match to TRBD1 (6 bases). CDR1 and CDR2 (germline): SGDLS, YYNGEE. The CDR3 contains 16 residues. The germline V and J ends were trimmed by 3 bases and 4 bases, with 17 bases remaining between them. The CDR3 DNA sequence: TGTGCCAGCAGCGCGGCCGGGACACTAATGTACAATGAGCAGTTCTTC. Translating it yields CASSAAGTLMYNEQFF.

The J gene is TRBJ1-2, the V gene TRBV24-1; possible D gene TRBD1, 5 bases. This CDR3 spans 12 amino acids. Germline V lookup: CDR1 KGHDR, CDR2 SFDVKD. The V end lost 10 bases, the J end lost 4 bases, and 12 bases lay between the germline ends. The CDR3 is CATSGSGYGYTF. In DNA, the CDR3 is TGTGCCACTTCAGGGTCAGGCTATGGCTACACCTTC.

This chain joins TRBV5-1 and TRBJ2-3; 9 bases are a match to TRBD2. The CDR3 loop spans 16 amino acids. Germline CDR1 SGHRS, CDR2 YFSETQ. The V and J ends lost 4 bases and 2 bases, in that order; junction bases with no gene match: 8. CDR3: CASSRTPSGTTDTQYF. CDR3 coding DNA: TGCGCCAGCAGCCGAACCCCTAGCGGGACCACAGATACGCAGTATTTT.

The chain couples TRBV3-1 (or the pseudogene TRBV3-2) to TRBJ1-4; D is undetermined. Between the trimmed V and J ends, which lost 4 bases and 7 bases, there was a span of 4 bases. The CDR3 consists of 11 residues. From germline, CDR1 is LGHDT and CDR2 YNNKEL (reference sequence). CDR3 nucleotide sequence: TGTGCCAGCAGCCGGAGTGAAAAACTGTTTTTT. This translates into CASSRSEKLFF.

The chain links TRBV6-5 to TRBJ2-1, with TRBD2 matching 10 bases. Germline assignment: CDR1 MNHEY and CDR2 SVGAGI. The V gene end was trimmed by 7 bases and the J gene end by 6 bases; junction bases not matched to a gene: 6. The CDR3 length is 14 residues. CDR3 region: CASKPGTSVNEQFF. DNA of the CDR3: TGTGCCAGCAAACCCGGGACTAGCGTCAATGAGCAGTTCTTC.

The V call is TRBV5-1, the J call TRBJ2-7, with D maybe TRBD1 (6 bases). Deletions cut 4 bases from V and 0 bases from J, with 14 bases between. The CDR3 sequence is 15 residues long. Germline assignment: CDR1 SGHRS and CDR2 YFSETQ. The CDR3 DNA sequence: TGCGCCAGCAGCCCACCGCGGACAGACTCCTACGAGCAGTACTTC. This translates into CASSPPRTDSYEQYF.

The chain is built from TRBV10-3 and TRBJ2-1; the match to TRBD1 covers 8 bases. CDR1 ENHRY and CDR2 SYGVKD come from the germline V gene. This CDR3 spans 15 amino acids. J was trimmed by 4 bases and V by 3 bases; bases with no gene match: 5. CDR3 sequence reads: CAISDSGQVYNEQFF. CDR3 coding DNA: TGTGCCATCAGTGATTCGGGACAGGTGTACAATGAGCAGTTCTTC.

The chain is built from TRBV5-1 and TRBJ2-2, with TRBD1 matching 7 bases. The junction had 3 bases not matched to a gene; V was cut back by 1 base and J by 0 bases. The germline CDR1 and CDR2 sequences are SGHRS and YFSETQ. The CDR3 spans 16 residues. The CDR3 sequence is CASSLFGTANTGELFF. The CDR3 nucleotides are TGCGCCAGCAGCTTGTTCGGGACAGCGAACACCGGGGAGCTGTTTTTT.

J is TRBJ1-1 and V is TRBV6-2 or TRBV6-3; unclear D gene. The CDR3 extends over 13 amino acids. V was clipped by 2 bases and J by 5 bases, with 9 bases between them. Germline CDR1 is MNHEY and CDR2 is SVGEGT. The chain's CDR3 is CASSYTGKTEAFF. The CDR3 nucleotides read TGTGCCAGCAGTTACACGGGTAAAACTGAAGCTTTCTTT.

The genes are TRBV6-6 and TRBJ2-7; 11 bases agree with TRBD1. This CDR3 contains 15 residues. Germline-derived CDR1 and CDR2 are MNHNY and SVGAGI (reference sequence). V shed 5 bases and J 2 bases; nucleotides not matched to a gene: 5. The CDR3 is CASSHQGQGAYEQYF. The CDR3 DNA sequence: TGTGCCAGCAGTCACCAGGGACAGGGGGCCTACGAGCAGTACTTC.